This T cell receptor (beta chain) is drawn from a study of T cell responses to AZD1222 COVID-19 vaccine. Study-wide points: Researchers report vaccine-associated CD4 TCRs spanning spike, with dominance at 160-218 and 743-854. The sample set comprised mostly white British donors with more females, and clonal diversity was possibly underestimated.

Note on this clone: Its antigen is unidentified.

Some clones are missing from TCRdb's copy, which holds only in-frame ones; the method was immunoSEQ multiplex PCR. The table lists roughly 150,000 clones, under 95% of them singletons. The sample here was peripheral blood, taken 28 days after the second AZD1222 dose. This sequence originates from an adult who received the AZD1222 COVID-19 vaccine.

The CDR3 sequence is CASSPPSLGHPPTEAFF. DNA for the CDR3: TGTGCCAGCAGTCCGCCGAGCTTGGGACACCCGCCCACTGAAGCTTTCTTT. The chain employs TRBV6-6 and TRBJ1-1, with D possibly matching TRBD1 (6 bases). V gave up 5 bases and J gave up 4 bases, with 23 bases separating them. Looked up from germline, CDR1 is MNHNY and CDR2 is SVGAGI (reference sequence). This CDR3 spans 17 amino acids.